A single sample is the source of the 25 T cell receptor beta chains below, sequenced in a study of blood T cells in healthy people across ages. Combining a sample-barcoded 5' primer with a J-beta primer mix, a second PCR ran for roughly 7 to 12 cycles. MiXCR, run by TCRdb on the 5' RACE reads, gives a single entry per CDR3 protein. This sample carries approximately 800,000 distinct CDR3 sequences, 58% of them seen once, and the ten largest clones take roughly 22%. The sequenced sample consisted of blood. These receptors all stem from a young man in good health.

The chain is built from TRBV12-3 or TRBV12-4 and TRBJ2-3; 12 positions match TRBD2. Trimming removed 4 bases from V and 4 bases from J; junction bases left unmatched: 6. The CDR3 contains 16 residues. Written as DNA, the CDR3 is TGTGCCAGCAGTTCACTAGCGGGAGGTGGGGCAGATACGCAGTATTTT. Protein sequence: CASSSLAGGGADTQYF.

This clonotype was found many times. V is TRBV21-1 and J is TRBJ1-2; TRBD1 is the table's D call and was not checked against the DNA. TRBV21-1 is annotated as a pseudogene. The CDR3 covers 15 residues. The CDR3 loop is CASSNWDSAYYGYTF. The CDR3 coding sequence is TGTGCCAGCAGCAATTGGGACAGCGCCTACTATGGCTACACCTTC.

V is TRBV4-3 and J is TRBJ2-7, with D possibly called TRBD1 or TRBD2 (5 bases each). The J call may be incorrect, as the DNA end agrees better with TRBJ2-5. The CDR3 extends over 14 amino acids. Germline values: CDR1 LGHNA, CDR2 YSLEER. The CDR3: CASSQDPGSGTQYF. CDR3 bases: TGCGCCAGCAGCCAAGACCCAGGGAGTGGGACCCAGTACTTC.

The chain uses TRBV11-2 and TRBJ2-3; 8 bases map to TRBD2. This CDR3 has 12 residues. Germline trimming cut 8 bases from V and 2 bases from J; bases unmatched to any gene: 0. Germline assignment: CDR1 SGHAT and CDR2 FQNNGV. Here the CDR3 reads CASGLATDTQYF. CDR3 in DNA: TGTGCCAGCGGACTAGCCACAGATACGCAGTATTTT. The full variable domain, its missing parts supplied by reference TRBV11-2 and TRBJ2-3, is EAGVAQSPRYKIIEKRQSVAFWCNPISGHATLYWYQQILGQGPKLLIQFQNNGVVDDSQLPKDRFSAERLKGVDSTLKIQPAKLEDSAVYLCASGLATDTQYFGPGTRLTVL.

The chain joins TRBV5-5 to TRBJ2-3, with 9 bases lining up with TRBD1. Germline V gene lookup returns CDR1 SGHKS and CDR2 YYEKEE (reference sequence). This CDR3 has 16 residues. V shed 4 bases, J shed 6 bases, and the junction held 12 bases outside the gene matches. CDR3 in DNA: TGTGCCAGCAGCATCACCGGGACAGGGACGGCGGATACGCAGTATTTT. Protein: CASSITGTGTADTQYF.

This rearrangement joins TRBV3-1 to TRBJ2-4; D is possibly TRBD2 (5 bases). The V gene's germline CDR1 is LGHDT and CDR2 YNNKEL (reference sequence). Between the trimmed V and J ends, which lost 4 bases and 6 bases, there was a span of 13 bases. CDR3 length: 14 amino acids. In nucleotides, the CDR3 is TGTGCCAGCAGCCTCGGACCGGGGAGAAACATTCAGTACTTC. The encoded protein is CASSLGPGRNIQYF.

This clonotype was recorded once. The chain employs TRBV4-2 and TRBJ2-1, with TRBD2 identical over 13 bases. CDR1 and CDR2 from the germline V gene are LGHNA and YNFKEQ. The CDR3 has 18 residues. The V and J ends lost 3 bases and 0 bases, in that order; junction bases with no gene match: 5. CDR3 protein: CASSHGLAGDSSYNEQFF. CDR3 in DNA: TGTGCCAGCAGCCACGGACTAGCGGGGGATAGCTCCTACAATGAGCAGTTCTTC.

The chain is built from TRBV7-2 and TRBJ1-1; D possibly corresponds to TRBD1 (5 bases). V gave up 5 bases and J gave up 6 bases, with 16 bases separating them. The CDR3 is 14 amino acids. Germline V CDR1 and CDR2: SGHTA, FQGNSA. CDR3 residues: CASSPQGGHAEAFF. The CDR3, as DNA: TGTGCCAGCAGCCCCCAGGGAGGGCACGCTGAAGCTTTCTTT.

The rearrangement links TRBV20-1 to TRBJ2-7; D unresolved. Germline V gene sequence: CDR1 DFQATT, CDR2 SNEGSKA (reference sequence). The V and J ends lost 1 base and 2 bases respectively, with 12 bases between them. CDR3 length: 14 residues. The CDR3 reads CSARAPRDTYEQYF. CDR3 DNA: TGCAGTGCTAGAGCTCCCCGAGATACCTACGAGCAGTACTTC.

This sequence joins TRBV5-1 and TRBJ2-5; possible D gene TRBD2, 6 bases. Gene TRBJ2-4 matches the end of the DNA better, so the J call may be wrong. This CDR3 is built from 16 residues. Germline V lookup: CDR1 SGHRS, CDR2 YFSETQ. The CDR3, as DNA: TGCGCCAGCAGCTTGGCCCGACTAGACCCAACGGGCATTCAGTACTTC. It encodes CASSLARLDPTGIQYF.

The chain combines TRBV20-1 with TRBJ2-1; no definite D call. Germline lookup yields CDR1 DFQATT and CDR2 SNEGSKA (reference sequence). This CDR3 comprises 11 residues. The V end was cut by 5 bases, the J end by 10 bases, with 12 bases between. In nucleotides, the CDR3 is TGCAGTGCTTTCTCTTCCTACGAGCAGTTCTTC. Translating gives CSAFSSYEQFF.

V and J are TRBV14 and TRBJ2-1; tentative D call: TRBD1 (6 bases). The CDR3 runs to 15 residues. Germline values: CDR1 SGHDN, CDR2 FVKESK. The V end lost 9 bases, the J end lost 4 bases, and 19 bases lay between the germline ends. As DNA, the CDR3 is TGTGCCAGTGCTCACCGGGACATCGCTTACAATGAGCAGTTCTTC. Translation: CASAHRDIAYNEQFF.

The gene calls are TRBV27 and TRBJ2-6; tentatively, D is TRBD1 (6 bases). Germline V CDR1 and CDR2: MNHEY, SMNVEV (reference sequence). Trimming removed 2 bases at V and 0 bases at J, with 14 bases between. The CDR3 is 18 residues long. In DNA, the CDR3 is TGTGCCAGCAGTTTAATGGGGGCCGATTACTCTGGGGCCAACGTCCTGACTTTC. Amino acids: CASSLMGADYSGANVLTF.

This clonotype was counted between two and nine times. CDR3 residues: CASSQRDGNYGYTF. As DNA, the CDR3 is TGTGCCAGCAGCCAAAGGGATGGCAACTATGGCTACACCTTC. V usage is TRBV3-1 and J usage is TRBJ1-2; D is unresolved. There are 14 residues in the CDR3. V was shortened by 2 bases and J by 2 bases, with 9 bases between the two germline ends. CDR1 is LGHDT, CDR2 YNNKEL, per germline (reference sequence).

V is TRBV11-1 and J is TRBJ2-2; D is perhaps TRBD1 or TRBD2 (5 bases each). The germline gives CDR1 SGHAT, CDR2 FQDESV (reference sequence). V gave up 3 bases and J gave up 3 bases, with 20 bases separating them. The CDR3 is made up of 18 amino acids. CDR3 residues: CASSFGAAFEADTGELFF. The CDR3 nucleotides read TGTGCCAGCAGCTTCGGGGCCGCATTTGAGGCGGACACCGGGGAGCTGTTTTTT.

This clonotype has just one count. This sequence joins TRBV3-1 and TRBJ1-2; D is possibly TRBD1 (5 bases). The ends were cut back, 0 bases at V and 7 bases at J, with 12 bases in the middle. Germline values: CDR1 LGHDT, CDR2 YNNKEL (reference sequence). CDR3 length: 14 amino acids. CDR3: CASSQEVFTGGYTF. As DNA, the CDR3 is TGTGCCAGCAGCCAAGAGGTTTTTACAGGTGGCTACACCTTC.

V usage is TRBV6-4 and J usage is TRBJ2-3; D may be TRBD1 or TRBD2 (5 bases each). V was clipped by 8 bases and J by 5 bases, with 20 bases between them. The CDR3 has 15 amino acids. In germline, CDR1 is MRHNA, CDR2 SNTAGT. CDR3 nucleotide sequence: TGTGCCAGCGAATCAACCGGGACCGAGGGAGATACGCAGTATTTT. It encodes CASESTGTEGDTQYF.

This clonotype was found a few times. The J gene is TRBJ2-7, the V gene TRBV5-4, with a weak D call TRBD2 (5 bases). V was shortened by 4 bases and J by 2 bases, with 13 bases between the two germline ends. Germline V gene sequence: CDR1 SGHNT, CDR2 YYREEE (reference sequence). This CDR3 comprises 14 residues. The CDR3 sequence: CASSPKGEAYEQYF. CDR3 bases: TGTGCCAGCAGCCCCAAGGGAGAGGCCTACGAGCAGTACTTC.

V gene TRBV18 combines with J gene TRBJ2-7; D call uncertain. The V gene's germline CDR1 is KGHSH and CDR2 LQKENI. This CDR3 region has 13 residues. Trimming removed 4 bases from V and 3 bases from J, with 10 bases in between. CDR3 in DNA: TGTGCCAGCTCACTTCTAGTCCTCTACGAGCAGTACTTC. It is translated as CASSLLVLYEQYF.

The V call is TRBV7-2, the J call TRBJ2-2, with 7 positions matching TRBD2. Germline lookup yields CDR1 SGHTA and CDR2 FQGNSA. This CDR3 has 18 residues. V lost 1 base to trimming and J lost 0 bases; unmatched junction nucleotides: 8. CDR3 nucleotides: TGTGCCAGCAGCTTAGAGGCTAGCGGAGGCGCGAACACCGGGGAGCTGTTTTTT. Amino acid sequence: CASSLEASGGANTGELFF.

The chain joins TRBV2 to TRBJ1-2, with D perhaps matching TRBD1 (6 bases). In germline, CDR1 is SNHLY, CDR2 FYNNEI. This CDR3 contains 12 residues. V lost 6 bases to trimming and J lost 5 bases, with 10 bases between them. The CDR3 region is CASRVGQYGYTF. CDR3 nucleotides: TGTGCCAGCAGAGTCGGACAGTATGGCTACACCTTC.

The chain carries TRBV29-1 and TRBJ1-2; D is uncertain. The ends were cut back, 0 bases at V and 13 bases at J, with 9 bases in the middle. Germline CDR1 SQVTM, CDR2 ANQGSEA. This CDR3 is built from 10 residues. The CDR3, as DNA: TGCAGCGTTGAAGAAGGGCGGAGCACCTTC. Residues: CSVEEGRSTF.

This clonotype appeared many times. The chain uses TRBV12-3 or TRBV12-4 and TRBJ2-7, with D uncertain. This CDR3 has 13 residues. V was pared by 0 bases and J by 2 bases, with 5 bases between. CDR3 sequence reads: CASSLASPYEQYF. CDR3 DNA: TGTGCCAGCAGTTTAGCTTCACCCTACGAGCAGTACTTC.

This clonotype was counted at least ten times. The rearrangement joins TRBV10-3 to TRBJ2-7, with 9 positions matching TRBD1. Germline V lookup: CDR1 ENHRY, CDR2 SYGVKD. The V segment lost 4 bases and the J segment 5 bases; nucleotides outside the gene matches: 6. The CDR3 is 14 residues long. The CDR3 sequence is CAISGDRGINEQYF. The CDR3 DNA follows: TGTGCCATCAGTGGTGACAGGGGGATCAACGAGCAGTACTTC.

The chain links TRBV21-1 to TRBJ2-5; the table's D gene call, TRBD2, was not cross checked with the DNA. TRBV21-1 is shown as a pseudogene. The length of the CDR3 is 15 residues. The CDR3 protein is CASSKARTRRKTQYF. The DNA for the CDR3 is TGTGCCAGCAGCAAAGCGCGGACTAGAAGAAAGACCCAGTACTTC.